These T cell receptor beta chains were read from a single sample in a study of blood T cell repertoires in COVID-19. Clones were read by immunoSEQ multiplex PCR, and TCRdb kept only the in-frame ones, dropping some. The data contain about 320,000 clones, around 88% of them singletons. The sequencing input was peripheral blood. The source is a woman under 40 with COVID-19, enrolled during active disease. Each CDR3 is given with its conserved first and last residue. The order of the fields is clone size, V gene, J gene, D gene, CDR3 DNA, CDR3 protein. D genes are given only for firm matches. Size is stated for part of the rows, as once, few or many counts, or as a class when the clone is expanded.

clone_size: -
v_call: TRBV2
j_call: TRBJ1-1
d_call: -
cdr3_nt: TGTGCCAGCAAGCTGGCAGGGGACACTGAAGCTTTCTTT
cdr3_aa: CASKLAGDTEAFF

clone_size: -
v_call: TRBV19
j_call: TRBJ1-2
d_call: TRBD1
cdr3_nt: TGTGCCACCGAGGACAGGGTGGGCTACACCTTC
cdr3_aa: CATEDRVGYTF

clone_size: -
v_call: TRBV4-1
j_call: TRBJ2-1
d_call: -
cdr3_nt: TGCGCCAGCAGCCCAGGAAGGGGCTCATACAATGAGCAGTTCTTC
cdr3_aa: CASSPGRGSYNEQFF

clone_size: -
v_call: TRBV7-6
j_call: TRBJ2-3
d_call: -
cdr3_nt: TGTGCCAGCAGCTTAGCTAGCGTCGGGACAGATACGCAGTATTTT
cdr3_aa: CASSLASVGTDTQYF

clone_size: few
v_call: TRBV19
j_call: TRBJ2-6
d_call: TRBD1
cdr3_nt: TGTGCCAGTAGTAGGCTTACAGGGGTTGGGGCCAACGTCCTGACTTTC
cdr3_aa: CASSRLTGVGANVLTF

clone_size: -
v_call: TRBV7-8
j_call: TRBJ2-1
d_call: TRBD1
cdr3_nt: TGTGCCAGCATTCGGGACAGGTTCGGCAATGAGCAGTTCTTC
cdr3_aa: CASIRDRFGNEQFF

clone_size: -
v_call: TRBV4-1
j_call: TRBJ2-7
d_call: TRBD2
cdr3_nt: TGCGCCAGCAGCCAAGAACCGACTAGCGGCTCCTACGAGCAGTACTTC
cdr3_aa: CASSQEPTSGSYEQYF

clone_size: -
v_call: TRBV15
j_call: TRBJ2-6
d_call: -
cdr3_nt: TGTGCCACCAGCAGAGATCTGAGCTCTGGGGCCAACGTCCTGACTTTC
cdr3_aa: CATSRDLSSGANVLTF

clone_size: -
v_call: TRBV7-9
j_call: TRBJ1-2
d_call: -
cdr3_nt: TGTGCCAGCAGCCCCGGGGAGGGTTACTATGGCTACACCTTC
cdr3_aa: CASSPGEGYYGYTF

clone_size: once
v_call: TRBV11-1
j_call: TRBJ2-5
d_call: -
cdr3_nt: TGTGCCAGCAGCTTAGTGGCGCGGGAGACCCAGTACTTC
cdr3_aa: CASSLVARETQYF

clone_size: -
v_call: TRBV6-5
j_call: TRBJ1-5
d_call: -
cdr3_nt: TGTGCCAGCAGAGCTGCAGGGGATCAGCCCCAGCATTTT
cdr3_aa: CASRAAGDQPQHF

clone_size: -
v_call: TRBV7-2
j_call: TRBJ1-2
d_call: -
cdr3_nt: TGTGCCAGCAGCCAACAGGGTCGAGGCTATGGCTACACCTTC
cdr3_aa: CASSQQGRGYGYTF

clone_size: -
v_call: TRBV18
j_call: TRBJ1-4
d_call: TRBD1
cdr3_nt: TGTGCCAGCTCCCAAGGGACAGTTAATGAAAAACTGTTTTTT
cdr3_aa: CASSQGTVNEKLFF

clone_size: -
v_call: TRBV18
j_call: TRBJ1-2
d_call: -
cdr3_nt: TGTGCCAGCTCACCAGTTATTGGCAGAACGGGGGGCTACACCTTC
cdr3_aa: CASSPVIGRTGGYTF

clone_size: few
v_call: TRBV30
j_call: TRBJ1-4
d_call: -
cdr3_nt: TGTGCCTGGAGTGGCCAGGTTCTCTTTGGGGAAAAACTGTTTTTT
cdr3_aa: CAWSGQVLFGEKLFF